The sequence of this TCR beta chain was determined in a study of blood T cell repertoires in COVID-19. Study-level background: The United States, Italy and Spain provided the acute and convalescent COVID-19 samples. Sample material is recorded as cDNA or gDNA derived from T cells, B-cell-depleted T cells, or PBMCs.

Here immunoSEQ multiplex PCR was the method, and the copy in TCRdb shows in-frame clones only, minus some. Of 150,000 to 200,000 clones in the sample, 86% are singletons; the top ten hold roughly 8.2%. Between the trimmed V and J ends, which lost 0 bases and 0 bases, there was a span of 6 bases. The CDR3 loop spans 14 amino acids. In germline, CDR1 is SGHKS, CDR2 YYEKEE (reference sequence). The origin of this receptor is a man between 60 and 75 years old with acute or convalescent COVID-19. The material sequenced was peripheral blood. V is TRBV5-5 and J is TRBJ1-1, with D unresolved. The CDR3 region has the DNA TGTGCCAGCAGCTTGGCCGTAGTGAACACTGAAGCTTTCTTT. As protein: CASSLAVVNTEAFF.